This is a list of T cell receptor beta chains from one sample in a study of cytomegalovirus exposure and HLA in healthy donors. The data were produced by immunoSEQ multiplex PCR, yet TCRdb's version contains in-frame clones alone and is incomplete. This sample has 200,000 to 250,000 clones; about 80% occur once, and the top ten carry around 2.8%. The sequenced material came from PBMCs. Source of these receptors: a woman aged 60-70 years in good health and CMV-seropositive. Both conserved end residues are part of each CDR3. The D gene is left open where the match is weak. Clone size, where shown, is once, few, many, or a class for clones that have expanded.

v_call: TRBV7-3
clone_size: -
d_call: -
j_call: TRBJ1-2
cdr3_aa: CASSSDSNYGYTF
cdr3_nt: TGTGCCAGCAGTTCCGACAGTAACTATGGCTACACCTTC

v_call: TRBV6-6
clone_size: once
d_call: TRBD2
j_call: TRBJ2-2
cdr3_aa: CASRQTSGRARELFF
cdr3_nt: TGTGCCAGCAGACAAACTAGCGGGAGGGCCCGGGAGCTGTTTTTT

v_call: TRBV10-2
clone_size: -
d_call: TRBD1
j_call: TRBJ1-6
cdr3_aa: CASSEPGQGVLYLHF
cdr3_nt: TGCGCCAGCAGTGAACCGGGACAGGGAGTCCTGTACCTCCACTTT

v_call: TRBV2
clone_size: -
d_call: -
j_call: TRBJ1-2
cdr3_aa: CASSAGSGYTF
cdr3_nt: TGTGCCAGCAGTGCCGGGTCTGGCTACACCTTC

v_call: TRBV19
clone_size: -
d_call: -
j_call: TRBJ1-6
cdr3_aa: CASSRIILSPLHF
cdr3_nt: TGTGCCAGTAGTCGAATCATACTCTCACCCCTCCACTTT

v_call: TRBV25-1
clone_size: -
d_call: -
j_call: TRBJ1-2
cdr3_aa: CASSRADSYGYTF
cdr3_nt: TGTGCCAGCAGTCGTGCGGACAGCTATGGCTACACCTTC

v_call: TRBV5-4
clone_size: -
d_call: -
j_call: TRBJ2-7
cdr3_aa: CASSPSQGSYYYEQYF
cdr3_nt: TGTGCCAGCAGCCCTTCTCAGGGTTCCTATTACTACGAGCAGTACTTC

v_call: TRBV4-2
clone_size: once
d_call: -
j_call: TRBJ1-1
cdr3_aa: CASSQAGQTMNTEAFF
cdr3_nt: TGTGCCAGCAGCCAAGCCGGACAGACGATGAACACTGAAGCTTTCTTT

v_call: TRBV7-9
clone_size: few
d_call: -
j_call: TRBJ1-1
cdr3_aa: CASSLGGLAEAFF
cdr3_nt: TGTGCCAGCAGCTTAGGTGGTCTAGCTGAAGCTTTCTTT

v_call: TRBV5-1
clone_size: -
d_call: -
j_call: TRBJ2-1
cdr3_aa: CASSLVGTHYNEQFF
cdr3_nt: TGCGCCAGCAGCTTGGTGGGGACACACTACAATGAGCAGTTCTTC

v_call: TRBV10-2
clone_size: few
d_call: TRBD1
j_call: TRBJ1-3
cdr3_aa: CASSVTGGSGNTIYF
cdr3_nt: TGCGCCAGCAGTGTTACAGGGGGCTCTGGAAACACCATATATTTT

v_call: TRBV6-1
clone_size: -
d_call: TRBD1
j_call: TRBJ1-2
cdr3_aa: CASSDLRDRSGYTF
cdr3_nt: TGTGCCAGCAGTGATCTCCGGGACAGATCTGGCTACACCTTC

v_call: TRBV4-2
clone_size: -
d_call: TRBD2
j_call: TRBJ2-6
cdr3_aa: CASSQVPLGGVTGANVLTF
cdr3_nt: TGTGCCAGCAGCCAAGTTCCCTTGGGAGGGGTCACCGGGGCCAACGTCCTGACTTTC

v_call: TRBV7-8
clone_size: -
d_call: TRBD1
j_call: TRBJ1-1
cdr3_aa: CASSPYETGTEAFF
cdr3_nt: TGTGCCAGCAGCCCATACGAGACAGGGACTGAAGCTTTCTTT

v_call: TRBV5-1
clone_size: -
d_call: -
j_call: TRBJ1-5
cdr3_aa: CASSPGSKDQPQHF
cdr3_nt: TGCGCCAGCAGCCCGGGTTCTAAAGATCAGCCCCAGCATTTT

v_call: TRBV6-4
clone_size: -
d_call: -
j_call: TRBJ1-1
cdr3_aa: CASSGGGRGEAFF
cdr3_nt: TGTGCCAGCAGTGGGGGGGGCAGGGGTGAAGCTTTCTTT

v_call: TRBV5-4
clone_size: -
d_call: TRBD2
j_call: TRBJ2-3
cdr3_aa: CASSLRWSASGRPDTQYF
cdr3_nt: TGTGCCAGCAGCTTGAGGTGGTCGGCTAGCGGGCGCCCAGATACGCAGTATTTT

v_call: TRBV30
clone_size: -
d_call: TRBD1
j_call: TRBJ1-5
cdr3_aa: CAWKGQGAGQPQHF
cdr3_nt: TGTGCCTGGAAGGGACAGGGGGCCGGGCAGCCCCAGCATTTT

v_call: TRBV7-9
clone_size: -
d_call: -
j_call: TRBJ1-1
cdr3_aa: CASSWTLNTEAFF
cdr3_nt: TGTGCCAGCAGCTGGACACTGAACACTGAAGCTTTCTTT